Described below is a single T cell receptor beta chain sequence and its context. Antigen: not known. The sample is drawn from a study of Ad26.COV2.S vaccination and SARS-CoV-2 variants. TCRdb's table, derived via immunoSEQ multiplex PCR, lists solely in-frame clones and lacks some. The sample yields around 100,000 clones, around three quarters seen once. CDR1 and CDR2 from the germline V gene are SGDLS and YYNGEE. V shed 0 bases and J shed 7 bases, with 13 bases lying between them. The CDR3 contains 15 residues. Study outcomes and limitations: Across vaccine and placebo recipients, the breadth of non-spike TCRs was similar.

Source: peripheral blood, taken after recovery from COVID-19. The chain couples TRBV9 to TRBJ2-2; D uncertain. This clonotype was sampled from a human donor who had recovered from COVID-19. The CDR3 sequence: CASSVDPHGGGELFF. In DNA form, the CDR3 reads TGTGCCAGCAGCGTAGACCCCCATGGTGGCGGGGAGCTGTTTTTT.